The next 32 T cell receptor beta chains were all read from a single sample in a study of cytomegalovirus exposure and HLA in healthy donors. In the PCR, 60 Vbeta and 13 Jbeta primers were used. Produced via immunoSEQ multiplex PCR; TCRdb's table is partial and in-frame only. This sample carries approximately 82,000 clones, around 79% of them seen once, and the ten largest clones take 1.6%. The sequenced material came from PBMCs. The receptors shown here come from a man between 35 and 55 years old in good health and CMV-seronegative.

CDR3 nucleotide sequence: TGCAGCGTTGTTCTGCCACGGGAGTTTGAGACCCAGTACTTC. Its translation: CSVVLPREFETQYF. The J gene is TRBJ2-5, the V gene TRBV29-1; tentative D call: TRBD2 (6 bases). Germline V gene lookup returns CDR1 SQVTM and CDR2 ANQGSEA. The CDR3 is 14 residues long. Deletions cut 4 bases from V and 5 bases from J, with 17 bases between.

This clone has more than one count but fewer than ten. The rearrangement links TRBV29-1 to TRBJ2-1; perhaps TRBD1 as D (5 bases). Germline CDR1 reads SQVTM; CDR2 reads ANQGSEA. The CDR3 sequence is 12 residues long. V was shortened by 5 bases and J by 4 bases, with 9 bases between the two germline ends. The CDR3 DNA sequence: TGCAGCGTTCAGGGCCTGTACAATGAGCAGTTCTTC. It yields the protein CSVQGLYNEQFF.

The rearrangement uses TRBV6-5 and TRBJ1-3; 8 positions agree with TRBD1. The germline V gene encodes CDR1 MNHEY and CDR2 SVGAGI. Trimming at V came to 5 bases and at J to 5 bases, leaving 2 bases not matched to a gene. This CDR3 has 13 amino acids. CDR3 DNA: TGTGCCAGCAGTGGACAGGGACGAAACACCATATATTTT. It encodes CASSGQGRNTIYF.

The count of this clone is one. The J gene is TRBJ2-5, the V gene TRBV19; the D gene is possibly TRBD2 (5 bases). This CDR3 is 18 amino acids long. The germline V and J ends were trimmed by 0 bases and 4 bases, with 21 bases remaining between them. Germline V gene lookup returns CDR1 LNHDA and CDR2 SQIVND (reference sequence). CDR3 bases: TGTGCCAGTAGTATAGATGGTACCCCCGGGGTCCGGGTAGAGACCCAGTACTTC. Translated: CASSIDGTPGVRVETQYF. Combining the CDR3 with reference TRBV19 and TRBJ2-5 gives the whole variable domain DGGITQSPKYLFRKEGQNVTLSCEQNLNHDAMYWYRQDPGQGLRLIYYSQIVNDFQKGDIAEGYSVSREKKESFPLTVTSAQKNPTAFYLCASSIDGTPGVRVETQYFGPGTRLLVL.

V gene TRBV7-6 combines with J gene TRBJ2-5, with D hard to call. CDR1 is SGHVS and CDR2 is FNYEAQ in the germline V gene. The V gene lost 7 bases and the J gene lost 1 base, with 10 bases spanning the gap. The CDR3 extends over 13 amino acids. The CDR3 region is CASIEAPQETQYF. The CDR3 region has the DNA TGTGCCAGCATCGAGGCCCCCCAAGAGACCCAGTACTTC.

The V gene is TRBV7-9, the J gene TRBJ1-5; D is ambiguous. Germline CDR1 SEHNR, CDR2 FQNEAQ (reference sequence). This CDR3 spans 15 amino acids. Trimming took off 0 bases at V and 6 bases at J, with 12 bases between the two ends. The CDR3, as DNA: TGTGCCAGCAGCTTAGCAGGACGAGGGTCTCAGCCCCAGCATTTT. It is translated as CASSLAGRGSQPQHF.

The V and J genes are TRBV19 and TRBJ1-1, with D perhaps matching TRBD1 (6 bases). The CDR3 sequence is 14 residues long. V shed 7 bases and J shed 5 bases, with 17 bases lying between them. CDR1 LNHDA and CDR2 SQIVND come from the germline V gene (reference sequence). The CDR3: CASTQTGLRTEAFF. The CDR3 nucleotides are TGTGCCAGTACTCAAACAGGGTTGAGGACTGAAGCTTTCTTT.

The V call is TRBV11-1, the J call TRBJ2-3, with TRBD2 matching over 9 bases. V was clipped by 6 bases and J by 4 bases; unmatched bases: 11. From germline, CDR1 is SGHAT and CDR2 FQDESV (reference sequence). The CDR3 length is 16 residues. CDR3 sequence: CASSSLGGRAADTQYF. The CDR3 region has the DNA TGTGCCAGCAGTTCCCTGGGCGGGAGGGCCGCAGATACGCAGTATTTT.

V is TRBV30 and J is TRBJ1-1; D may be TRBD1 (6 bases). The CDR3 extends over 11 amino acids. V shed 5 bases and J shed 8 bases, with 12 bases lying between them. The germline V gene has CDR1 GTSNPN and CDR2 SVGIG (reference sequence). CDR3 amino acids: CAWDTGTEAFF. The CDR3 nucleotides are TGTGCCTGGGATACTGGGACAGAAGCTTTCTTT.

This clone was seen once. This sequence joins TRBV6-4 and TRBJ1-5, with D possibly TRBD1 on 5 matching bases. Trimming took off 3 bases at V and 4 bases at J, with 7 bases between the two ends. CDR1 is MRHNA and CDR2 is SNTAGT in the germline V gene. This CDR3 contains 13 residues. The CDR3 DNA reads as TGTGCCAGCAGTGAGACAGCAAATCAGCCCCAGCATTTT. Its translation is CASSETANQPQHF.

This rearrangement joins TRBV5-1 to TRBJ2-5; TRBD2 agrees at 14 bases. V dropped 2 bases and J dropped 4; count of bases not matched to a gene: 1. Germline assignment: CDR1 SGHRS and CDR2 YFSETQ. This CDR3 region has 15 residues. This chain's CDR3 is CASSLGTSGRETQYF. The CDR3 DNA is TGCGCCAGCAGCTTAGGGACTAGCGGGAGAGAGACCCAGTACTTC.

To note about this clone: Sequence at one end of the junction differs from germline and may be a read error. J is TRBJ1-3 and V is TRBV7-9, with TRBD1 matching 8 bases. Germline lookup yields CDR1 SEHNR and CDR2 FQNEAQ (reference sequence). The CDR3 extends over 15 amino acids. The CDR3 here is CSSSQQGGSGNTIYF. The CDR3 coding sequence is TGTTCCAGCAGCCAACAGGGGGGGTCTGGAAACACCATATATTTT.

The CDR3 DNA follows: TGCGCCAGCAGCATTAGGACAGGGGGCGGCGAGCAGTACTTC. This encodes CASSIRTGGGEQYF. This chain uses TRBV5-1 with TRBJ2-5; TRBD1 aligns across 11 bases. The DNA end lines up better with TRBJ2-7; the J call may be wrong. The CDR3 is 14 residues long. The germline V gene has CDR1 SGHRS and CDR2 YFSETQ.

The chain couples TRBV9 to TRBJ2-1, with 9 bases identical to TRBD2. The CDR3 sequence is 15 residues long. The trim removed 4 bases at V and 4 bases at J, leaving 6 bases unmatched. The germline gives CDR1 SGDLS, CDR2 YYNGEE. The CDR3 DNA reads TGTGCCAGCAGCCTCCGACTAGCGGATTACAATGAGCAGTTCTTC. This gives the protein CASSLRLADYNEQFF.

This rearrangement joins TRBV30 to TRBJ2-3, with a possible D match to TRBD1 (6 bases). Per the germline V gene, CDR1 is GTSNPN and CDR2 is SVGIG (reference sequence). CDR3 length: 13 amino acids. Trimming took off 7 bases at V and 0 bases at J, with 11 bases between the two ends. The CDR3 nucleotides are TGTGCCTTCGACAGGAAGAGCACAGATACGCAGTATTTT. Its translation: CAFDRKSTDTQYF. The full variable domain, in which reference TRBV30 and TRBJ2-3 provide the parts outside the CDR3, is SQTIHQWPATLVQPVGSPLSLECTVEGTSNPNLYWYRQAAGRGLQLLFYSVGIGQISSEVPQNLSASRPQDRQFILSSKKLLLSDSGFYLCAFDRKSTDTQYFGPGTRLTVL.

In DNA form, the CDR3 reads TGCGCCAGCAGCTCCGGGAACCCCTACAATGAGCAGTTCTTC. Translated: CASSSGNPYNEQFF. The chain is built from TRBV5-1 and TRBJ2-1, with D possibly TRBD2 on 5 matching bases. The V and J ends lost 3 bases and 2 bases respectively, with 9 bases between them. The germline gives CDR1 SGHRS, CDR2 YFSETQ. The CDR3 extends over 14 amino acids.

The chain couples TRBV6-4 to TRBJ2-3; D is perhaps TRBD1 (5 bases). Germline lookup yields CDR1 MRHNA and CDR2 SNTAGT. V lost 3 bases to trimming and J lost 2 bases, with 12 bases between them. The CDR3 runs to 15 residues. The CDR3 DNA follows: TGTGCCAGCAGTGAAGGAACAGGAACCACAGATACGCAGTATTTT. Translating gives CASSEGTGTTDTQYF.

The V call is TRBV11-2, the J call TRBJ2-5; 7 bases are shared with TRBD1. Trimming cost V 3 bases and J 13 bases; bases outside gene matches: 8. CDR1 is SGHAT and CDR2 is FQNNGV in the germline V gene. The CDR3 is 12 amino acids. Here the CDR3 DNA reads TGTGCCAGCAGCTTGGCCCAGGGGGAAAGGTACTTC. Translation gives CASSLAQGERYF.

This rearrangement joins TRBV7-9 to TRBJ2-3, with 9 bases lining up with TRBD2. The CDR3 length is 14 residues. V was clipped by 4 bases and J by 4 bases; unmatched bases: 3. Per the germline V gene, CDR1 is SEHNR and CDR2 is FQNEAQ (reference sequence). The CDR3 region has the DNA TGTGCCAGCAGCTCTAGCGGGATTCCAGATACGCAGTATTTT. This gives the protein CASSSSGIPDTQYF.

The CDR3 here is CASRERLDIPDTQYF. For the CDR3, the DNA is TGTGCCAGCAGAGAAAGACTAGATATTCCAGATACGCAGTATTTT. The chain joins TRBV6-1 to TRBJ2-3; D is possibly TRBD2 (6 bases). V was trimmed by 6 bases and J by 4 bases, leaving 17 bases between them. The CDR3 sequence is 15 residues long. Germline V gives CDR1 MNHNS, CDR2 SASEGT.

This chain connects TRBV7-2 to TRBJ1-3, with D maybe TRBD1 (5 bases). The ends were cut back, 0 bases at V and 4 bases at J, with 13 bases in the middle. Germline-derived CDR1 and CDR2 are SGHTA and FQGNSA. The CDR3 sequence is 16 residues long. The CDR3, as DNA: TGTGCCAGCAGCTTAGCGGGTCAGGGAACAGGAAACACCATATATTTT. This gives the protein CASSLAGQGTGNTIYF.

This clone appeared a few times. The chain couples TRBV7-9 to TRBJ1-5; perhaps TRBD1 as D (5 bases). Germline CDR1 reads SEHNR; CDR2 reads FQNEAQ (reference sequence). V lost 5 bases to trimming and J lost 7 bases, with 18 bases between them. The CDR3 has 15 amino acids. For the CDR3, the DNA is TGTGCCAGCAGCCACGAATCGGGGGGTTTACAGCCCCAGCATTTT. Encoded protein: CASSHESGGLQPQHF.

This clone turned up a few times. The gene calls are TRBV2 and TRBJ2-4; 8 positions agree with TRBD1. Unmatched junction bases numbered 9, after V lost 5 bases and J lost 3 bases. Germline V lookup: CDR1 SNHLY, CDR2 FYNNEI. CDR3 size: 16 residues. The CDR3 DNA is TGTGCCAGCAGTACCTCCCGGACAGGGAGCAAAAACATTCAGTACTTC. It is translated as CASSTSRTGSKNIQYF.

The gene calls are TRBV28 and TRBJ1-1, with 9 bases fitting TRBD1. Germline lookup yields CDR1 MDHEN and CDR2 SYDVKM. V dropped 6 bases and J dropped 4; count of bases not matched to a gene: 21. CDR3 length: 19 residues. The DNA of the CDR3 is TGTGCCAGCAGCCTGTGGGGACAGGGTTTTACGGGAGGATCCACTGAAGCTTTCTTT. Protein sequence: CASSLWGQGFTGGSTEAFF. Based on the CDR3 plus reference TRBV28 and TRBJ1-1, the full variable domain is DVKVTQSSRYLVKRTGEKVFLECVQDMDHENMFWYRQDPGLGLRLIYFSYDVKMKEKGDIPEGYSVSREKKERFSLILESASTNQTSMYLCASSLWGQGFTGGSTEAFFGQGTRLTVV.

In nucleotides, the CDR3 is TGTGCCAGCTCTAGCGGCCCTACCGGGGAGCTGTTTTTT. It encodes CASSSGPTGELFF. The chain combines TRBV7-3 with TRBJ2-2; TRBD2 matches 7 bases. The germline V gene encodes CDR1 SGHTA and CDR2 FQGTGA. The CDR3 length is 13 residues. Trimming at V came to 8 bases and at J to 5 bases, leaving 5 bases not matched to a gene.

This chain joins TRBV5-4 and TRBJ2-1, with D perhaps TRBD2 (6 bases). CDR1 is SGHNT and CDR2 is YYREEE in the germline V gene (reference sequence). This CDR3 spans 17 amino acids. With 0 bases removed from V and 2 bases from J, the gap between germline ends came to 15 bases. CDR3 nucleotides: TGTGCCAGCAGCTTGGCCGTGGAGGGAGCAACCTACAATGAGCAGTTCTTC. Its protein product is CASSLAVEGATYNEQFF.

The chain is built from TRBV6-5 and TRBJ1-1, with TRBD1 identical over 7 bases. This CDR3 is built from 14 residues. From germline, CDR1 is MNHEY and CDR2 SVGAGI. J lost 1 base, V lost 6 bases, and 5 bases had no gene match. The chain's CDR3 is CASSLGQTNTEAFF. CDR3 bases: TGTGCCAGCAGCCTGGGACAGACGAACACTGAAGCTTTCTTT.

Concerning this clone: At the DNA level, this CDR3 is encoded by other sequences in the same sample as well. The gene calls are TRBV7-3 and TRBJ2-1; possible D gene TRBD2, 6 bases. Germline assignment: CDR1 SGHTA and CDR2 FQGTGA. V lost 5 bases to trimming and J lost 4 bases, with 9 bases between them. This CDR3 has 13 residues. CDR3 in amino acids: CASSPGVYNEQFF. CDR3 nucleotides: TGTGCCAGCAGCCCGGGGGTATACAATGAGCAGTTCTTC.

This clone turned up a few times. The V gene is TRBV19, the J gene TRBJ1-1; D might be TRBD1 (5 bases). The CDR3 contains 13 residues. The V gene's germline CDR1 is LNHDA and CDR2 SQIVND (reference sequence). V lost 8 bases and J 6 bases, leaving 16 bases between the germline ends. CDR3 region: CASRDSVRSEAFF. CDR3 DNA sequence: TGTGCCAGTCGGGACTCCGTTCGATCTGAAGCTTTCTTT. The variable domain in full, completed from reference TRBV19 and TRBJ1-1, reads DGGITQSPKYLFRKEGQNVTLSCEQNLNHDAMYWYRQDPGQGLRLIYYSQIVNDFQKGDIAEGYSVSREKKESFPLTVTSAQKNPTAFYLCASRDSVRSEAFFGQGTRLTVV.

This chain connects TRBV30 to TRBJ2-1; 13 bases map to TRBD2. Per germline, CDR1 GTSNPN and CDR2 SVGIG (reference sequence). V gave up 2 bases and J gave up 9 bases; unmatched junction bases: 7. This CDR3 is built from 15 residues. Here the CDR3 DNA reads TGTGCCTGGAGTAGACTAGCGGGAGGAGAGAGTGAGCAGTTCTTC. It encodes CAWSRLAGGESEQFF.

This clone was picked up a small number of times. This sequence joins TRBV7-6 and TRBJ2-7, with 8 positions matching TRBD1. J lost 1 base, V lost 5 bases, and 7 bases had no gene match. CDR1 and CDR2 (germline): SGHVS, FNYEAQ. CDR3 length: 15 residues. The CDR3, as DNA: TGTGCCAGCAGCGTCGACAGGGGCCTATCCTACGAGCAGTACTTC. This encodes CASSVDRGLSYEQYF.

The chain uses TRBV2 and TRBJ1-4; D not resolved. Germline V CDR1 and CDR2: SNHLY, FYNNEI. The ends were cut back, 7 bases at V and 7 bases at J, with 10 bases in the middle. The CDR3 totals 12 residues. The CDR3 DNA reads TGTGCCAGCAATAGGGAGAGTGAAAAACTGTTTTTT. The encoded protein is CASNRESEKLFF.